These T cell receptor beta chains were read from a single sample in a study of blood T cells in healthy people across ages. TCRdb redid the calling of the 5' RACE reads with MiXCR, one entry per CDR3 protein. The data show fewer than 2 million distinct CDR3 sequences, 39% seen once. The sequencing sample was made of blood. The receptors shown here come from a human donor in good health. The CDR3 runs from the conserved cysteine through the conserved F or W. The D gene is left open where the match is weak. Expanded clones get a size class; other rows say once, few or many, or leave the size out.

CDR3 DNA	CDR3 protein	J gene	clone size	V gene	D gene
TGTGCCAGCACCACCTACACCGATCTCGAGCAGTTCTTC	CASTTYTDLEQFF	TRBJ2-1	few	TRBV7-2	NA
TGCGCCACCAGTGCCGAACGGGGGTACCAAGAGACCCAGTACTTC	CATSAERGYQETQYF	TRBJ2-5	NA	TRBV24-1	NA
TGTGCCAGCAGCACAAACCCCAGCTCCTACGAGCAGTACTTC	CASSTNPSSYEQYF	TRBJ2-7	NA	TRBV7-2	NA
TGTGCCAGCAGTTTCGGGGATCCGACAGGGAATTATGGCTACACCTTC	CASSFGDPTGNYGYTF	TRBJ1-2	NA	TRBV28	TRBD1
TGTGCCAGCAGCTTCGACAGGGGGCAGGACGAGCAGGACTTC	CASSFDRGQDEQDF	TRBJ2-7	NA	TRBV7-2	TRBD1
TGCGCCAGCAGCTTGGGTGCTAGCGGGTACAATGAGCAGTTCTTC	CASSLGASGYNEQFF	TRBJ2-1	NA	TRBV5-1	TRBD2
TGTGCCACCAGCAGAAGTAAGAGGGACATTCAGTACTTC	CATSRSKRDIQYF	TRBJ2-4	few	TRBV15	NA
TGTGCCTCGCGAAGGGACTCCACACCCCACAATGAGCAGTTCTTC	CASRRDSTPHNEQFF	TRBJ2-1	NA	TRBV10-3	NA
TGCGCCAGCAGCTTGTATAGGTCTACAGATACGCAGTATTTT	CASSLYRSTDTQYF	TRBJ2-3	many	TRBV11-2	NA
TGTGCCAGCAGCCAGGGATTGAACCGGCCCCAGCATTTT	CASSQGLNRPQHF	TRBJ1-5	few	TRBV12-3/TRBV12-4	NA
TGTGCTAGTGGGGACAGTAATAGCAATCAGCCCCAGCATTTT	CASGDSNSNQPQHF	TRBJ1-5	few	TRBV12-5	NA
TGCAGTGCCAGATTTGGAGATACGCAGTATTTT	CSARFGDTQYF	TRBJ2-3	NA	TRBV20-1	NA
TGCAGCGTTGAAGTCCGAGGATTTAGCACAGATACGCAGTATTTT	CSVEVRGFSTDTQYF	TRBJ2-3	few	TRBV29-1	NA
TGTGCCAGCAGTGCGGGACAGGCCTACTATGGCTACACCTTC	CASSAGQAYYGYTF	TRBJ1-2	NA	TRBV12-3/TRBV12-4	TRBD1
TGTGCCAGCAGTCTTTTTCGCGCCTCCCAGGGGCAGTTCTTC	CASSLFRASQGQFF	TRBJ2-1	NA	TRBV6-2/TRBV6-3	NA
TGTGCCAGCTGGAGACAGGGTATCGGCAATGAGCAGTTCTTC	CASWRQGIGNEQFF	TRBJ2-1	NA	TRBV6-2/TRBV6-3	TRBD1
TGTGCCAGCAGCCAAGAAGGGGACTATACCTACGAGCAGTACTTC	CASSQEGDYTYEQYF	TRBJ2-7	NA	TRBV4-2	TRBD2
TGTGCCAGTTCGAGGAGGGGGGATGAAGGCTACACCTTC	CASSRRGDEGYTF	TRBJ1-2	NA	TRBV7-9	NA
TGTGCCAGCAGCAACCGGGCCGGTTCCTACGAGCAGTACTTC	CASSNRAGSYEQYF	TRBJ2-7	few	TRBV7-2	NA
TGTGCCACCAGTGATTTTCTTCAGGGGGCGAACTACAATGAGCAGTTCTTC	CATSDFLQGANYNEQFF	TRBJ2-1	NA	TRBV24-1	TRBD1
TGCAGCGTTGACTACAAGGAAGAGACCCAGTTCTTC	CSVDYKEETQFF	TRBJ2-1	NA	TRBV29-1	NA
TGTGCCAGCACCTCTAAGGGACTCTTCTACAATGAGCAGTTCTTC	CASTSKGLFYNEQFF	TRBJ2-1	NA	TRBV7-6	NA
TGTGCCAGCAGTTCCCTCGGGCCCCTCTACGAGCAGTACTTC	CASSSLGPLYEQYF	TRBJ2-7	few	TRBV28	NA
TGTAGCGCTAGTATCGGGGGGTTCGTAGGGATAGCTTTCTTT	CSASIGGFVGIAFF	TRBJ1-1	NA	TRBV29-1	NA
TGTGCCAGCGGGGACCTAACTCGGGATACGCAGTATTTT	CASGDLTRDTQYF	TRBJ2-3	NA	TRBV25-1	NA
TGTGCCAGCAGTTACGCCCGCTCCTCCGACAGGGCGAACATTAATCAGCCCCAGCATTTT	CASSYARSSDRANINQPQHF	TRBJ1-5	few	TRBV6-2/TRBV6-3	TRBD1
TGTGCCAGCAGTTACTGGGGGGGGGCTGATACGCAGTATTTT	CASSYWGGADTQYF	TRBJ2-3	few	TRBV6-2/TRBV6-3	NA
TGTGCCAGCTATCCGCGGGGTGGTCGTGAAAAACTGTTTTTT	CASYPRGGREKLFF	TRBJ1-4	NA	TRBV28	NA
TGCAGCGTTGAAGATTGGGTAAATGAGCAGTTCTTC	CSVEDWVNEQFF	TRBJ2-1	many	TRBV29-1	NA
TGTGCCAGCAGTAAGACTAGCGGTCCAGAGACCCAGTACTTC	CASSKTSGPETQYF	TRBJ2-5	few	TRBV2	TRBD2
TGCAGTGCTCGTGGGATCTCGTTATCGCCTGAAAAACTGTTTTTT	CSARGISLSPEKLFF	TRBJ1-4	NA	TRBV20-1	NA
TGTGCCATCAGCGACGACAGAGATGGCTACACCTTC	CAISDDRDGYTF	TRBJ1-2	few	TRBV10-3	NA
TGCAGTGCGAGCCGGGGACTAGCGGGGGGACTGCGGGGGGATACGCAGTATTTT	CSASRGLAGGLRGDTQYF	TRBJ2-3	few	TRBV20-1	TRBD2
TGTGCCAGCAGCCACCTTAGGGGAGGCACAGATACGCAGTATTTT	CASSHLRGGTDTQYF	TRBJ2-3	NA	TRBV6-1	NA
TGTGCCAGCAGCTCGCCGGGAGGAACAAACCCCTACGAGCAGTACTTC	CASSSPGGTNPYEQYF	TRBJ2-7	few	TRBV7-9	TRBD2
TGTGCCAGCAGCCCACCTTTTGGGGGAGAGACCCAGTACTTC	CASSPPFGGETQYF	TRBJ2-5	NA	TRBV2	NA
TGTGCCAGCAGCTTAGTTGGCACCCGACCAGATACGCAGTATTTT	CASSLVGTRPDTQYF	TRBJ2-3	few	TRBV7-2	NA
TGTGCCAGCAGCACAGGGGGGCGGTCCACGGGTACGCAGTATTTT	CASSTGGRSTGTQYF	TRBJ2-3	few	TRBV12-3/TRBV12-4	TRBD1
TGCAGTGCTCGACTAGCGGGGCCCTCCTACGAGCAGTACTTC	CSARLAGPSYEQYF	TRBJ2-7	NA	TRBV20-1	TRBD2
TGTGCCAGCAGCTTACCCATGGGAAGGGAGACCCAACAGGGTCCAGATACGCAGTATTTT	CASSLPMGRETQQGPDTQYF	TRBJ2-3	NA	TRBV7-9	NA
TGTGCCAGCAGCCTCGACGTAAGGGGCTACACCTTC	CASSLDVRGYTF	TRBJ1-2	few	TRBV3-1	NA
TGCAGCGTTGTCTATACGGAACGACAGGGGGCGTTTGGCTACACCTTC	CSVVYTERQGAFGYTF	TRBJ1-2	NA	TRBV29-1	TRBD1
TGTGCCAGCACCCTGGGGCTAGGATCCTACAATGAGCAGTTCTTC	CASTLGLGSYNEQFF	TRBJ2-1	NA	TRBV7-2	NA
TGTGCCAGCAGCTACCCAGGGAGGTCACCTTCGTACCAAGAGACCCAGTACTTC	CASSYPGRSPSYQETQYF	TRBJ2-5	NA	TRBV7-9	NA
TGTGCCAGCTCACCACTAGCGGGATCCCGCTACGAGCAGTACTTC	CASSPLAGSRYEQYF	TRBJ2-7	NA	TRBV18	TRBD2
TGTGCCAGCAGTCACAGGGGGACTGGGGCCAACGTCCTGACTTTC	CASSHRGTGANVLTF	TRBJ2-6	many	TRBV12-3/TRBV12-4	TRBD1
TGTGCCAGCAGCGCAGGTACTAGCGGGGGGGCCGGTGAGCAGTTCTTC	CASSAGTSGGAGEQFF	TRBJ2-1	NA	TRBV9	TRBD2
TGTGCCAGCAGCTCGACAGGTTTCCAAGAGACCCAGTACTTC	CASSSTGFQETQYF	TRBJ2-5	few	TRBV7-9	NA
TGTGCCAGCAGTTTGAATGTCTATCAGCCCCAGCATTTT	CASSLNVYQPQHF	TRBJ1-5	NA	TRBV12-3/TRBV12-4	NA
TGCGCCAGCAGTGACCCTCCGGCTAGCGGTACGTACGAGCAGTACTTC	CASSDPPASGTYEQYF	TRBJ2-7	few	TRBV10-2	TRBD2
TGTGCCAGCAGTTTAGGGCAGAACCACGAGCAGTACTTC	CASSLGQNHEQYF	TRBJ2-7	few	TRBV27	NA
TGCGCCAGCAGCTTGGGGGCAAGCGCAGATACGCAGTATTTT	CASSLGASADTQYF	TRBJ2-3	few	TRBV5-1	NA
TGTGCCAGCAGTGAACCCTCAGGGAGCTCTGGAAACACCATATATTTT	CASSEPSGSSGNTIYF	TRBJ1-3	few	TRBV25-1	NA
TGTGCCAGCAGCGCGGGGGGAGATACGCAGTATTTT	CASSAGGDTQYF	TRBJ2-3	few	TRBV5-6	TRBD2
TGTGCCAGCAGTTACGTGGCAGGGAGACCCCTCCACTTT	CASSYVAGRPLHF	TRBJ1-6	few	TRBV6-2/TRBV6-3	NA
TGTGCCAGCACACCCGGGACAGGGACCAACGAGCAGTACTTC	CASTPGTGTNEQYF	TRBJ2-7	NA	TRBV5-6	TRBD1
TGTGCCAGCAGCTTGGGGGCCGGGGAGCTGTTTTTT	CASSLGAGELFF	TRBJ2-2	many	TRBV12-3/TRBV12-4	NA